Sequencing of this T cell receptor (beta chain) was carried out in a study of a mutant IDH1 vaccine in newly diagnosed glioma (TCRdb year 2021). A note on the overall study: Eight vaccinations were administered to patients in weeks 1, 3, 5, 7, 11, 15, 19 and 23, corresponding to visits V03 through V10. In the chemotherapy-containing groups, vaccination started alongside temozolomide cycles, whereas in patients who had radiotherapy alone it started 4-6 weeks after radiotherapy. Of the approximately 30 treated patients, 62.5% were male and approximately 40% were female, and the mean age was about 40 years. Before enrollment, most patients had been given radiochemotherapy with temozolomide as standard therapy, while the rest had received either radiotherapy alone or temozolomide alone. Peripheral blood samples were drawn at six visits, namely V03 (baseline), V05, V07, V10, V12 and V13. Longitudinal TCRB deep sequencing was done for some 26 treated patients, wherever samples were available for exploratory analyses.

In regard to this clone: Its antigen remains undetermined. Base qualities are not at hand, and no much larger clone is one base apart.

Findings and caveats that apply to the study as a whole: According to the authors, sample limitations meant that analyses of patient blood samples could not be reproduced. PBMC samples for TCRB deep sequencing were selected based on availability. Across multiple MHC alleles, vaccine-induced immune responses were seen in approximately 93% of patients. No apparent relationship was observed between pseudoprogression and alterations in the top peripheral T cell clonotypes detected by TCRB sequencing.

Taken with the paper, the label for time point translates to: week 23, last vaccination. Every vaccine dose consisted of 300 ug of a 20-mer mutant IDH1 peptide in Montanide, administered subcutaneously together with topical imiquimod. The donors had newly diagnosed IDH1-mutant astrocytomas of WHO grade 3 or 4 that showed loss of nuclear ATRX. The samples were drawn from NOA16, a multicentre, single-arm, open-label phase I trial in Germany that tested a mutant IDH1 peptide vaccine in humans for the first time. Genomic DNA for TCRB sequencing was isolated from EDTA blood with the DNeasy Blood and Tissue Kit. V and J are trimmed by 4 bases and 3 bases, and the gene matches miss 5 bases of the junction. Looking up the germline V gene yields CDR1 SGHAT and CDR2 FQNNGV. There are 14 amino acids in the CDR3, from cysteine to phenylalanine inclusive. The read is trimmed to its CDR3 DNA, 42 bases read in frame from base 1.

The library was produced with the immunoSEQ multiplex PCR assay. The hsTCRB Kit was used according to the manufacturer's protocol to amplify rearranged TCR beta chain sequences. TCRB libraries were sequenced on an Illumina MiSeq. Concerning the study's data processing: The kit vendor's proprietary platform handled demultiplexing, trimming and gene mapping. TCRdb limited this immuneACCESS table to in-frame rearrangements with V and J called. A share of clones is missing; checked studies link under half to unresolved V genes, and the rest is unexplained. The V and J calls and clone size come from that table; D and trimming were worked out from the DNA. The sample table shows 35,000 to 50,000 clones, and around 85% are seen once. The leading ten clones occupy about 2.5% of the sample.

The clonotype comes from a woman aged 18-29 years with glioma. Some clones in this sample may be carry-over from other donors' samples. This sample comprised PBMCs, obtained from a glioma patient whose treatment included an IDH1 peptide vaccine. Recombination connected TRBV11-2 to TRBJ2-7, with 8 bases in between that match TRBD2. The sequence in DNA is TGTGCCAGCAGCTCCGGCGGGGGGCTCTACGAGCAGTACTTC. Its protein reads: CASSSGGGLYEQYF.